The next 5 T cell receptor beta chains were all read from a single sample in a study of blood T cell repertoires in COVID-19 (dated by TCRdb to about 2020). Library preparation employed the immunoSEQ multiplex PCR assay. Drawn from immuneACCESS, this table holds only the in-frame rearrangements with V and J called that TCRdb kept. Clones are partly lost; checked studies trace under half to an unresolved V gene and leave the rest unexplained. This sample is represented by 150,000 to 200,000 clones; about 91% of them were singletons. The ten largest clones capture around 0.77% of the sample. Sequencing used PBMCs or T cells enriched from blood (not recorded which). The receptors here all came from a woman aged 18-30 years who had recovered from COVID-19.

V gene TRBV19 combines with J gene TRBJ2-3; TRBD2 aligns across 15 bases. Germline V lookup: CDR1 LNHDA, CDR2 SQIVND (reference sequence). J gave up 5 bases and V 3 bases, and 3 bases lay outside the gene matches. There are 16 residues in the CDR3. CDR3 sequence (DNA): TGTGCCAGTAGTATCACGGGACTAGCGGGAGGAGATACGCAGTATTTT. It translates to CASSITGLAGGDTQYF.

V usage is TRBV30 and J usage is TRBJ2-5, with TRBD2 as a possible D gene (6 bases). Trimming took off 2 bases at V and 1 base at J, with 14 bases between the two ends. CDR3 size: 15 residues. The germline V gene has CDR1 GTSNPN and CDR2 SVGIG (reference sequence). CDR3 bases: TGTGCCTGGAGTAGGGATGAGGGACTCCAAGAGACCCAGTACTTC. Translated, it gives CAWSRDEGLQETQYF.

The V gene is TRBV29-1, the J gene TRBJ2-1; 13 bases agree with TRBD2. V lost 7 bases and J lost 5; bases outside the gene matches: 5. Germline V CDR1 and CDR2: SQVTM, ANQGSEA. The CDR3 is made up of 14 amino acids. The CDR3 reads CSATSGRAHNEQFF. In nucleotides, the CDR3 is TGCAGCGCAACTAGCGGGAGGGCCCACAATGAGCAGTTCTTC.

The CDR3: CASRLAGGSYNEQFF. For the CDR3, the DNA is TGTGCCAGCCGACTAGCGGGGGGCTCCTACAATGAGCAGTTCTTC. This chain uses TRBV10-3 with TRBJ2-1, with TRBD2 matching 13 bases. The CDR3 is 15 residues long. V trimming: 10 bases; J trimming: 0 bases; junction bases outside the gene matches: 3. CDR1 ENHRY and CDR2 SYGVKD come from the germline V gene.

The chain joins TRBV4-2 to TRBJ2-2, with D possibly TRBD1 on 6 matching bases. In germline, CDR1 is LGHNA, CDR2 YNFKEQ. Between the trimmed V and J ends, which lost 1 base and 4 bases, there was a span of 7 bases. The CDR3 runs to 14 residues. The CDR3 bases are TGTGCCAGCAGCCAAGGGGACATCACCGGGGAGCTGTTTTTT. Translated: CASSQGDITGELFF.